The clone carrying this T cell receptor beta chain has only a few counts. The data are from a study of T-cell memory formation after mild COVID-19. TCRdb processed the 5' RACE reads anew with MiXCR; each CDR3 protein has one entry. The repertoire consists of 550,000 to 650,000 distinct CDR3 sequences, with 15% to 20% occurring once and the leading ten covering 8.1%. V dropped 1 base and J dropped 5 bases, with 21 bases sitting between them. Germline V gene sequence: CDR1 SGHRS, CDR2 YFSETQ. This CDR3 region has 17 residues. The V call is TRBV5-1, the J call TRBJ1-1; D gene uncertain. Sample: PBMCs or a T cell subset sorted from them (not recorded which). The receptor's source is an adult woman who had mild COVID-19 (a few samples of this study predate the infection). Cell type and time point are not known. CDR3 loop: CASSLYSQRESVTEAFF. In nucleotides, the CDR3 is TGCGCCAGCAGCTTGTACAGCCAGCGGGAGAGTGTGACTGAAGCTTTCTTT.